The T cell receptor beta chain under discussion was sequenced for a study of blood T cell repertoires in COVID-19. Across the whole study: The samples span acute and convalescent COVID-19 from the United States, Italy and Spain. PBMCs, B-cell-depleted T cells, or T cells were the source of the cDNA or gDNA that made up the material.

In the source study's methods: The assay estimated nucleated cells by amplifying reference gene primers. TCRdb keeps only in-frame clones here, not all; method: immunoSEQ multiplex PCR. V and J calls plus clone size are reproduced from that table; the DNA served to infer D and trimming. This sample has around 210,000 clones; approximately 87% occur once, and the top ten carry 0.7% to 0.95%. This clone showed up just a few times. CDR3 size: 17 residues. In germline, CDR1 is LGHNA, CDR2 YNFKEQ. Trimming cost V 1 base and J 6 bases; bases outside gene matches: 9. The V gene is TRBV4-2, the J gene TRBJ1-2, with 12 bases aligning to TRBD1. The specimen sequenced was peripheral blood. This TCR came from a woman in her seventies with acute or convalescent COVID-19. CDR3 in amino acids: CASSQVGTGGLGDGYTF. The CDR3 DNA is TGTGCCAGCAGCCAAGTTGGGACAGGGGGCCTTGGGGATGGCTACACCTTC.